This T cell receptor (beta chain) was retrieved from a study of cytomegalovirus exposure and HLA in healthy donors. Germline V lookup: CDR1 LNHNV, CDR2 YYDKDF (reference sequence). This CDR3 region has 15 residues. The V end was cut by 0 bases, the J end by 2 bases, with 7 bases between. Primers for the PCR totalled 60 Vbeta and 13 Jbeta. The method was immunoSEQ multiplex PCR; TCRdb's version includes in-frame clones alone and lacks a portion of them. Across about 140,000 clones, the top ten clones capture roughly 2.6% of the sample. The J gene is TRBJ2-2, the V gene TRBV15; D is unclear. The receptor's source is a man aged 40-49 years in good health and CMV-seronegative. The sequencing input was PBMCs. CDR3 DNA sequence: TGTGCCACCAGCAGAGAAAAACTAAACACCGGGGAGCTGTTTTTT. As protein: CATSREKLNTGELFF.